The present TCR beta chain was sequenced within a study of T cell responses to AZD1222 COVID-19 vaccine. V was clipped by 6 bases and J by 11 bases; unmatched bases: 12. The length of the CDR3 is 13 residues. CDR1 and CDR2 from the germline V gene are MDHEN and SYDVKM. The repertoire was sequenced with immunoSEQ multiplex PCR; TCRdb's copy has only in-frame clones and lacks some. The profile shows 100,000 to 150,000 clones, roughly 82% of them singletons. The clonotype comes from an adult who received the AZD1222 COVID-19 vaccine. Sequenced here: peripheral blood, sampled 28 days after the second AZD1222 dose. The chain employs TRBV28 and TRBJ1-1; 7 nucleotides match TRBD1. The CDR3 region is CASSFNPGQKAFF. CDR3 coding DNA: TGTGCCAGCAGCTTTAACCCGGGACAGAAGGCTTTCTTT.